The 32 T cell receptor beta chains below all came from one sample that was sequenced in a study of cytomegalovirus exposure and HLA in healthy donors. Researchers ran the PCR with 60 Vbeta and 13 Jbeta primers. Produced via immunoSEQ multiplex PCR; TCRdb's table is partial and in-frame only. The table records just over 150,000 clones, approximately 79% of them present only once. Sequencing used PBMCs. The receptors originated from a woman aged 45-60 years in good health and CMV-seropositive.

With regard to this clone: One end of the junction does not line up with germline, which may come from a read error. The same CDR3 is also encoded by other DNA sequences in this sample. The chain is built from TRBV4-1 and TRBJ2-7, with D possibly TRBD1 on 6 matching bases. The CDR3 covers 14 residues. CDR1 and CDR2 (germline): MGHRA, YSYEKL. The CDR3 coding sequence is TGTGCCAGCAGCCAAGAGACAGGTCACTACGAGCAGTACTTC. Amino acids: CASSQETGHYEQYF.

The rearrangement uses TRBV7-3 and TRBJ2-1, with 13 bases aligning to TRBD2. This CDR3 comprises 18 residues. With V trimmed by 1 base and J by 4 bases, 7 bases remained unmatched. Germline CDR1 and CDR2: SGHTA and FQGTGA. The CDR3 spells CASSLKTRLAGGYNEQFF. CDR3 coding DNA: TGTGCCAGCAGCTTAAAAACGAGACTAGCGGGGGGTTACAATGAGCAGTTCTTC.

The genes are TRBV19 and TRBJ2-6; perhaps TRBD2 as D (5 bases). Germline V gene lookup returns CDR1 LNHDA and CDR2 SQIVND (reference sequence). The V end was cut by 2 bases, the J end by 2 bases, with 7 bases between. The CDR3 totals 15 residues. This CDR3 is CASSIRGTGANVLTF. CDR3 nucleotides: TGTGCCAGTAGTATACGAGGGACTGGGGCCAACGTCCTGACTTTC.

This clone showed up just once. The J gene is TRBJ1-6, the V gene TRBV5-1; the D gene is possibly TRBD1 (6 bases). Germline assignment: CDR1 SGHRS and CDR2 YFSETQ. V lost 7 bases and J 4 bases, leaving 12 bases between the germline ends. The CDR3 is 14 amino acids. The CDR3 DNA follows: TGCGCCAGCCAAGGGGGAGCTTATAATTCACCCCTCCACTTT. Translating it yields CASQGGAYNSPLHF.

The chain combines TRBV21-1 with TRBJ2-1; the table's D call TRBD2 went unverified against the DNA. TRBV21-1 is a documented pseudogene. The CDR3 spans 21 residues. CDR3 sequence: CASREAKLAGEVQVFDNEQFF. The CDR3 bases are TGTGCCAGCAGAGAAGCGAAACTAGCGGGTGAGGTCCAAGTGTTCGACAATGAGCAGTTCTTC.

V and J are TRBV9 and TRBJ2-1; 10 nucleotides align to TRBD1. This CDR3 comprises 17 residues. V was pared by 0 bases and J by 8 bases, with 11 bases of the junction left unmatched. From germline, CDR1 is SGDLS and CDR2 YYNGEE. CDR3 residues: CASSVARSTGGWDEQFF. The CDR3 DNA reads TGTGCCAGCAGCGTAGCTCGATCGACAGGGGGCTGGGATGAGCAGTTCTTC.

The rearrangement links TRBV27 to TRBJ2-3; TRBD2 is a possible D gene (6 bases). Deletions cut 3 bases from V and 3 bases from J, with 16 bases between. This CDR3 comprises 16 residues. Germline V gives CDR1 MNHEY, CDR2 SMNVEV (reference sequence). The CDR3, as DNA: TGTGCCAGCAGTTTTGTAGGCCAGGGAGGAACAGATACGCAGTATTTT. Translated, it gives CASSFVGQGGTDTQYF.

The CDR3 region is CASTSSDRGNSPLHF. CDR3 nucleotides: TGTGCCAGTACCTCGTCGGACAGGGGAAATTCACCCCTCCACTTT. The chain couples TRBV19 to TRBJ1-6; 9 nucleotides align to TRBD1. This CDR3 is 15 amino acids long. Germline V CDR1 and CDR2: LNHDA, SQIVND (reference sequence). With 7 bases clipped from V and 7 bases from J, the junction kept 8 bases outside the gene matches.

The rearrangement joins TRBV2 to TRBJ1-2; TRBD1 matches at 7 bases. CDR1 is SNHLY, CDR2 FYNNEI, per germline. This CDR3 comprises 14 residues. Germline trimming cut 5 bases from V and 3 bases from J; bases unmatched to any gene: 6. As DNA, the CDR3 is TGTGCCAGCAGTCCCCGACAGGGATACTATGGCTACACCTTC. Residues: CASSPRQGYYGYTF.

CDR3: CASSLEPTGGMRSTEAFF. The CDR3 nucleotides are TGTGCCAGCAGCTTAGAACCCACAGGGGGCATGAGGAGCACTGAAGCTTTCTTT. This rearrangement joins TRBV7-9 to TRBJ1-1; TRBD1 matches at 9 bases. Germline V CDR1 and CDR2: SEHNR, FQNEAQ (reference sequence). This CDR3 comprises 18 residues. Trimming at V came to 1 base and at J to 4 bases, leaving 13 bases not matched to a gene.

This clone occurred a few times. The rearrangement joins TRBV30 to TRBJ2-3; 7 bases are shared with TRBD2. The germline gives CDR1 GTSNPN, CDR2 SVGIG (reference sequence). Trimming at V came to 5 bases and at J to 1 base, leaving 12 bases not matched to a gene. CDR3 length equals 16 residues. The CDR3 DNA sequence: TGTGCCTGGTCTGGAATCCCAGGACTAGGCACAGATACGCAGTATTTT. Translating it yields CAWSGIPGLGTDTQYF.

V gene TRBV2 combines with J gene TRBJ1-6; TRBD1 matches 10 bases. The CDR3 runs to 15 residues. Germline V gene lookup returns CDR1 SNHLY and CDR2 FYNNEI. The J segment lost 10 bases and the V segment lost 6 bases, leaving 9 bases of the junction unmatched. CDR3 bases: TGTGCCAGCAGGGGTGGGGGACAGGGGTTCTCACCCCTCCACTTT. Translated, it gives CASRGGGQGFSPLHF.

V and J are TRBV7-8 and TRBJ2-7; D is possibly TRBD2 (5 bases). CDR1 SGHVS and CDR2 FQNEAQ come from the germline V gene. The ends were cut back, 1 base at V and 3 bases at J, with 16 bases in the middle. The CDR3 extends over 16 amino acids. Here the CDR3 reads CASSLVPSGVHYEQYF. The CDR3 DNA is TGTGCCAGCAGCTTAGTCCCCTCCGGGGTGCACTACGAGCAGTACTTC.

The rearrangement uses TRBV11-2 and TRBJ1-1; no clear D. The germline V gene has CDR1 SGHAT and CDR2 FQNNGV. V was cut by 0 bases and J by 5 bases, with 10 bases left in between. The CDR3 length is 14 residues. CDR3 DNA: TGTGCCAGCAGCTTAGAGGGCAGGATGACTGAAGCTTTCTTT. This gives the protein CASSLEGRMTEAFF.

The rearrangement uses TRBV6-1 and TRBJ2-6, with D maybe TRBD2 (6 bases). Germline V CDR1 and CDR2: MNHNS, SASEGT. The CDR3 has 15 amino acids. V lost 7 bases and J 0 bases, leaving 10 bases between the germline ends. The CDR3 DNA reads TGTGCCAGCACCTCGGAGGGCTCTGGGGCCAACGTCCTGACTTTC. Protein product: CASTSEGSGANVLTF.

The gene calls are TRBV4-3 and TRBJ2-5; tentative D call: TRBD2 (5 bases). The J call may be incorrect, as the DNA end agrees better with TRBJ2-7. The CDR3 runs 15 residues. CDR1 LGHNA and CDR2 YSLEER come from the germline V gene. Here the CDR3 reads CASSHNRGLPYEQYF. The DNA for the CDR3 is TGCGCCAGCAGCCACAATCGCGGGTTGCCCTACGAGCAGTACTTC.

The V call is TRBV19, the J call TRBJ1-5; 9 nucleotides agree with TRBD1. This CDR3 is built from 16 residues. Germline V lookup: CDR1 LNHDA, CDR2 SQIVND (reference sequence). CDR3 nucleotides: TGTGCGACGGGGGCCCCCCACGGGACAGGGTCTCAGCCCCAGCATTTT. It encodes CATGAPHGTGSQPQHF. The entire variable domain, with the rest obtained from reference TRBV19 and TRBJ1-5, is as follows: DGGITQSPKYLFRKEGQNVTLSCEQNLNHDAMYWYRQDPGQGLRLIYYSQIVNDFQKGDIAEGYSVSREKKESFPLTVTSAQKNPTAFYLCATGAPHGTGSQPQHFGDGTRLSIL.

This clone was recorded once. The chain couples TRBV5-1 to TRBJ1-1; tentative D call: TRBD1 (5 bases). Germline V gene data show CDR1 as SGHRS and CDR2 as YFSETQ. This CDR3 region has 13 residues. The V gene lost 1 base and the J gene lost 8 bases, with 12 bases spanning the gap. Written as DNA, the CDR3 is TGCGCCAGCAGCTTGTCCGGGGGGAAGGAAGCTTTCTTT. The encoded protein is CASSLSGGKEAFF.

This rearrangement joins TRBV20-1 to TRBJ2-3; no definite D call. The CDR3 has 11 amino acids. Germline V gives CDR1 DFQATT, CDR2 SNEGSKA (reference sequence). V was pared by 0 bases and J by 10 bases, with 8 bases between. The CDR3 region is CSARDLGAQYF. The DNA for the CDR3 is TGCAGTGCTAGAGATCTCGGAGCGCAGTATTTT.

This sequence joins TRBV4-1 and TRBJ2-7; 7 nucleotides match TRBD1. The CDR3 length is 15 residues. V trimming: 3 bases; J trimming: 0 bases; junction bases outside the gene matches: 5. Germline V CDR1 and CDR2: MGHRA, YSYEKL. The CDR3 coding sequence is TGCGCCAGCAGCCAGCTAGGGGGCAGCTCCTACGAGCAGTACTTC. Translation gives CASSQLGGSSYEQYF.

The J gene is TRBJ1-2, the V gene TRBV4-2, with TRBD1 matching over 9 bases. Germline trimming cut 1 base from V and 1 base from J; bases unmatched to any gene: 1. Per germline, CDR1 LGHNA and CDR2 YNFKEQ. The CDR3 contains 15 residues. The CDR3 loop reads CASSQGTGVNYGYTF. Written as DNA, the CDR3 is TGTGCCAGCAGCCAAGGGACAGGGGTTAACTATGGCTACACCTTC.

The chain has TRBV28 and TRBJ1-6; D not resolved. The CDR3 contains 15 residues. V gave up 7 bases and J gave up 2 bases, with 12 bases separating them. The germline CDR1 and CDR2 sequences are MDHEN and SYDVKM. CDR3 in DNA: TGTGCCAGCAAACCACGTCGCGCCTATAATTCACCCCTCCACTTT. Encoded protein: CASKPRRAYNSPLHF.

V usage is TRBV6-6 and J usage is TRBJ2-5, with 7 bases lining up with TRBD1. The CDR3 is 14 amino acids. The germline gives CDR1 MNHNY, CDR2 SVGAGI (reference sequence). V gave up 4 bases and J gave up 3 bases; unmatched junction bases: 5. The CDR3, as DNA: TGTGCCAGCAGTTCCGACAGGGCCGAAGAGACCCAGTACTTC. It codes for CASSSDRAEETQYF.

A single count supports this clone. The genes are TRBV2 and TRBJ2-3, with TRBD2 as a possible D gene (5 bases). V dropped 7 bases and J dropped 8 bases, with 13 bases sitting between them. The germline V gene encodes CDR1 SNHLY and CDR2 FYNNEI. There are 12 residues in the CDR3. Written as DNA, the CDR3 is TGTGCCAGCACGGGGTCCCAAGGTACGCAGTATTTT. Its protein product is CASTGSQGTQYF.

The chain joins TRBV7-2 to TRBJ2-3; D gene uncertain. Germline V gene lookup returns CDR1 SGHTA and CDR2 FQGNSA. The CDR3 length is 16 residues. The ends were cut back, 1 base at V and 4 bases at J, with 15 bases in the middle. The CDR3 coding sequence is TGTGCCAGCAGCTTAGTAAGTGGAACGAGGTCAGATACGCAGTATTTT. Protein product: CASSLVSGTRSDTQYF. Full variable domain (remainder filled in from reference TRBV7-2 and TRBJ2-3): GAGVSQSPSNKVTEKGKDVELRCDPISGHTALYWYRQSLGQGLEFLIYFQGNSAPDKSGLPSDRFSAERTGGSVSTLTIQRTQQEDSAVYLCASSLVSGTRSDTQYFGPGTRLTVL.

V usage is TRBV5-6 and J usage is TRBJ1-4; possibly TRBD1 for D (5 bases). The germline V gene has CDR1 SGHDT and CDR2 YYEEEE. The CDR3 extends over 14 amino acids. Trimming removed 0 bases from V and 8 bases from J, with 11 bases in between. The CDR3 reads CASSLVQGGEKLFF. The CDR3 DNA is TGTGCCAGCAGCTTGGTTCAGGGAGGGGAAAAACTGTTTTTT. Full variable domain (rest looked up from reference TRBV5-6 and TRBJ1-4): DAGVTQSPTHLIKTRGQQVTLRCSPKSGHDTVSWYQQALGQGPQFIFQYYEEEERQRGNFPDRFSGHQFPNYSSELNVNALLLGDSALYLCASSLVQGGEKLFFGSGTQLSVL.

This chain uses TRBV5-4 with TRBJ2-1; weak D call: TRBD1 (5 bases). CDR3 length: 14 amino acids. Per germline, CDR1 SGHNT and CDR2 YYREEE (reference sequence). V was cut by 0 bases and J by 7 bases, with 11 bases left in between. The CDR3 DNA follows: TGTGCCAGCAGCTTGGGGGGCAGGTCAAATGAGCAGTTCTTC. Its protein is CASSLGGRSNEQFF.

The rearrangement joins TRBV12-5 to TRBJ2-7; 12 bases are a match to TRBD1. The CDR3 covers 15 residues. Germline V gives CDR1 LGHNT, CDR2 FRNRAP. V lost 7 bases, J lost 5 bases, and 9 bases stayed unmatched. The CDR3 DNA follows: TGTGCTAGTGACTCCGCGGGACAGGGGGCCAACGAGCAGTACTTC. Protein product: CASDSAGQGANEQYF.

J is TRBJ2-5 and V is TRBV29-1; TRBD2 aligns across 7 bases. Matching the DNA end better, TRBJ2-7 makes the J call doubtful. CDR1 is SQVTM and CDR2 is ANQGSEA in the germline V gene. There are 13 residues in the CDR3. CDR3 sequence reads: CSVAGGGAYEQYF. The DNA of the CDR3 is TGCAGCGTTGCGGGCGGGGGAGCCTACGAGCAGTACTTC.

This chain connects TRBV28 to TRBJ2-1; 7 nucleotides align to TRBD1. J lost 6 bases, V lost 2 bases, and 10 bases had no gene match. The CDR3 runs to 16 residues. Germline CDR1 and CDR2: MDHEN and SYDVKM. The CDR3 bases are TGTGCCAGCAGTTTACCCTACACCGCAGGGGGCAATGAGCAGTTCTTC. Protein product: CASSLPYTAGGNEQFF.

V gene TRBV9 combines with J gene TRBJ2-1; the match to TRBD2 covers 7 bases. V gave up 0 bases and J gave up 8 bases; unmatched junction bases: 5. Germline loops: CDR1 SGDLS, CDR2 YYNGEE. The CDR3 length is 14 residues. The CDR3: CASSVGLARDEQFF. In DNA form, the CDR3 reads TGTGCCAGCAGCGTAGGACTAGCACGCGATGAGCAGTTCTTC.

This clone was seen more than once but under ten times. The rearrangement uses TRBV2 and TRBJ2-3; D is unclear. The V gene's germline CDR1 is SNHLY and CDR2 FYNNEI. V was trimmed by 8 bases and J by 0 bases, leaving 15 bases between them. The CDR3 length is 15 residues. CDR3 coding DNA: TGTGCCAGCGAACCCACTACTACTAGCACAGATACGCAGTATTTT. Amino acid sequence: CASEPTTTSTDTQYF. The variable domain in full, completed from reference TRBV2 and TRBJ2-3, reads EPEVTQTPSHQVTQMGQEVILRCVPISNHLYFYWYRQILGQKVEFLVSFYNNEISEKSEIFDDQFSVERPDGSNFTLKIRSTKLEDSAMYFCASEPTTTSTDTQYFGPGTRLTVL.